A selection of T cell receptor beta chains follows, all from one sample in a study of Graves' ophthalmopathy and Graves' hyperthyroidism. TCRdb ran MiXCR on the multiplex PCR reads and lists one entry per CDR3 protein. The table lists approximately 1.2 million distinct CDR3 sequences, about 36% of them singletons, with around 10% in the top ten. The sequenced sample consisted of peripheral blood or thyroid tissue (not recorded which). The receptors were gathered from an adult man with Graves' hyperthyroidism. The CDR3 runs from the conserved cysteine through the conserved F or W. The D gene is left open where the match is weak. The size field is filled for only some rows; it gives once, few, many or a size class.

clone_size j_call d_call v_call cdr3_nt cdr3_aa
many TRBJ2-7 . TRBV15 TGTGCCACCAGCAGAGAGGGCAGGGGGCCCGAGCGGGGCGAGCAGTACTTC CATSREGRGPERGEQYF
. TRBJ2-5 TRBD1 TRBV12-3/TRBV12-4 TGTGCCAGCAGTCCCCAACCCGGGACAGGGGGAGAAGAGACCCAGTACTTC CASSPQPGTGGEETQYF
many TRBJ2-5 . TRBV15 TGTGCCACCAGCAGGGGCCGGGACTCCGAGACCCAGTACTTC CATSRGRDSETQYF
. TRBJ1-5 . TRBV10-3 TGTGCCATCAGTGAATCGGCGGGGGGTAATCAGCCCCAGCATTTT CAISESAGGNQPQHF
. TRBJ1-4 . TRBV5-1 TGCGCCAGCAGCTTGGGGCGCGGTTTAGTGTTTTTT CASSLGRGLVFF
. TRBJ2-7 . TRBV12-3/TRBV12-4 TGTGCCATCACCCGAGACGGAGACTATGGCTACGAGCAGTACTTC CAITRDGDYGYEQYF
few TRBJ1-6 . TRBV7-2 TGTGCCAGCACCAGGGGTTCGTCACCCCTCCACTTT CASTRGSSPLHF
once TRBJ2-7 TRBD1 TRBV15 TGTGCCACCAGCACCCGGACAGGGGCTGACGAGCAGTACTTC CATSTRTGADEQYF
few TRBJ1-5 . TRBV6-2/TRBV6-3 TGTGCCAGCAGCACCCTGCGTCGACAGACCTTAGTTCAGCCCCAGCATTTT CASSTLRRQTLVQPQHF
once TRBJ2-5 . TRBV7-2 TGTGCCAGCAGCTTAGATGGGACAACTATTCAAGAGACCCAGTACTTC CASSLDGTTIQETQYF
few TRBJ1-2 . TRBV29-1 TGCAGCGTTGGGGTAGCCACTAACTATGGCTACACCTTC CSVGVATNYGYTF
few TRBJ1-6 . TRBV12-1 TGTGCCAGCAGCTTTGCGGCCTCCCGCCATTCACCCCTCCACTTT CASSFAASRHSPLHF
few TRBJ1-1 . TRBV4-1 TGCGCCAGCAGCCAAGTAGGTCGCAGGATCACTGAAGCTTTCTTT CASSQVGRRITEAFF
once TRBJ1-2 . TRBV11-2 TGTGCCAGCAGTGCAGGGGTGAAAAACTATGGCTACACCTTC CASSAGVKNYGYTF
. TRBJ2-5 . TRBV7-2 TGTGCCAGCAGCTTTCACCTGGGGGTCGGAGAGACCCAGTACTTC CASSFHLGVGETQYF
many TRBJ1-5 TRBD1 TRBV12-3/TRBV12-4 TGTGCCAGCAGCCGGGACAGCCGGAATCAGCCCCAGCATTTT CASSRDSRNQPQHF
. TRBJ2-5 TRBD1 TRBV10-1 TGCGCCAGCAGTGAGGGGACAGGCGGGGCCCAGTACTTC CASSEGTGGAQYF
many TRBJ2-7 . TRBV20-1 TGCAGTGCTAGACCCCTTTTTAGCTCCTACGAGCAGTACTTC CSARPLFSSYEQYF
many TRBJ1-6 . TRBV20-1 TGCAGTGCTAGATGGGGCAACTCCTATAATTCACCCCTCCACTTT CSARWGNSYNSPLHF
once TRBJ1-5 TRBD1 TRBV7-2 TGTGCCAGCATGCGACAGGGGAGGTATCAGCCCCAGCATTTT CASMRQGRYQPQHF
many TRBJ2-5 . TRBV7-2 TGTGCCAGCAGCGCCCACGGGGGCCGACAAGAGACCCAGTACTTC CASSAHGGRQETQYF
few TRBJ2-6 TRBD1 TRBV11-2 TGTGCCAGCAGCAGACGACAGGGGGCGAAATCTGGGGCCAACGTCCTGACTTTC CASSRRQGAKSGANVLTF
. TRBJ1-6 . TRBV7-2 TGTGCCAGCAACCCCAGGGCGGGGTTTTTACCCCTCCACTTT CASNPRAGFLPLHF
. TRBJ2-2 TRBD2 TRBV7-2 TGTACCAGCAATCCACTAGCGGGGGGCCCCACCGGGGAGCTGTTTTTT CTSNPLAGGPTGELFF
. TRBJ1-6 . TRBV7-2 TGTGCCAGCAGCCAAACCCTGTTT CASSQTLF
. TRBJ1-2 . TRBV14 TGTGCCAGCCAAGTTTCAGGGGCCTTTGGCTACACCTTC CASQVSGAFGYTF